These 28 T cell receptor beta chains share one sample of origin, sequenced in a study of T-cell reconstitution after alpha-beta-depleted transplantation in children. Preparation of the TCRbeta library used unique molecular identifiers. MiXCR, run by TCRdb on the PCR reads, gives a single entry per CDR3 protein. This sample has about a million distinct CDR3 sequences, with about 29% found just once. The starting material was PBMCs, mostly from graft donor cells, obtained 360 days after TCRalphabeta/CD19-depleted stem cell transplant. The receptors were sampled from a boy under two years old who had a stem cell transplant for SCID, so the T cells may come from the graft donor.

This clonotype showed up just a few times. J is TRBJ1-2 and V is TRBV5-8, with D uncertain. The CDR3 loop spans 15 amino acids. The germline V gene encodes CDR1 SGHTS and CDR2 YDEGEE. Trimming stripped 0 bases from V and 4 bases from J, with 13 bases between. CDR3 nucleotide sequence: TGTGCCAGCAGCTTGGATAAACTGGGAAGCTATGGCTACACCTTC. It is translated as CASSLDKLGSYGYTF.

The chain links TRBV20-1 to TRBJ1-5; D is uncertain. CDR1 DFQATT and CDR2 SNEGSKA come from the germline V gene (reference sequence). CDR3 length equals 13 residues. In DNA form, the CDR3 reads TGCGCGGTAGAGGTCGGGGTTAATCAGCCCCAGCATTTT. This codes for CAVEVGVNQPQHF.

V usage is TRBV27 and J usage is TRBJ2-1, with TRBD1 matching over 9 bases. J gave up 5 bases and V 5 bases, and 10 bases lay outside the gene matches. The CDR3 has 16 amino acids. Germline V gives CDR1 MNHEY, CDR2 SMNVEV (reference sequence). CDR3 sequence: CASSPKDRGEDNEQFF. As DNA, the CDR3 is TGTGCCAGCAGTCCGAAAGACAGGGGGGAGGACAATGAGCAGTTCTTC.

This rearrangement joins TRBV29-1 to TRBJ2-7, with 7 bases matching TRBD1. Germline lookup yields CDR1 SQVTM and CDR2 ANQGSEA. The CDR3 consists of 13 residues. V trimming: 4 bases; J trimming: 1 base; junction bases outside the gene matches: 4. The CDR3 region is CSVGDRASYEQYF. CDR3 nucleotide sequence: TGCAGCGTTGGAGACAGGGCATCCTACGAGCAGTACTTC.

The count of this clonotype is one. J is TRBJ1-2 and V is TRBV2; 9 bases are shared with TRBD1. V lost 9 bases to trimming and J lost 7 bases; unmatched junction nucleotides: 6. CDR3 length: 12 amino acids. Germline CDR1 is SNHLY and CDR2 is FYNNEI. The CDR3 here is CASTGGSLGYTF. For the CDR3, the DNA is TGTGCCAGTACAGGGGGCAGCCTTGGCTACACCTTC.

This clonotype showed up just a few times. V and J are TRBV29-1 and TRBJ2-1; D possibly corresponds to TRBD1 (6 bases). CDR1 is SQVTM, CDR2 ANQGSEA, per germline. This CDR3 contains 13 residues. V lost 0 bases and J lost 8, with 11 bases in between. The CDR3 is CSVEETQGHEQFF. The DNA for the CDR3 is TGCAGCGTTGAAGAAACACAGGGACATGAGCAGTTCTTC.

This clonotype has more than one count but fewer than ten. V is TRBV6-5 and J is TRBJ2-7; D possibly matches TRBD1 or TRBD2 (6 bases each). V lost 2 bases to trimming and J lost 4 bases, with 15 bases between them. CDR1 and CDR2 (germline): MNHEY, SVGAGI. The length of the CDR3 is 15 residues. In DNA, the CDR3 is TGTGCCAGCAGTTACGGTTTGGGGGGCCCTTACGAGCAGTACTTC. It is translated as CASSYGLGGPYEQYF.

The chain couples TRBV20-1 to TRBJ2-1; TRBD1 or TRBD2 may be the D gene (6 bases each). Trimming removed 1 base at V and 7 bases at J, with 14 bases between. This CDR3 spans 14 amino acids. Germline V CDR1 and CDR2: DFQATT, SNEGSKA (reference sequence). The CDR3 loop reads CSARVRRGRNEQFF. The CDR3 bases are TGCAGTGCTAGAGTTAGAAGGGGGAGGAATGAGCAGTTCTTC.

Only a few counts were recorded for this clonotype. The V call is TRBV3-1, the J call TRBJ1-1; no reliable D call. The CDR3 is made up of 15 amino acids. Trimming took 4 bases from V and 0 from J, leaving 12 bases between them. Germline values: CDR1 LGHDT, CDR2 YNNKEL (reference sequence). The CDR3 region has the DNA TGTGCCAGCAGCCCCCACCCAGCCATGAACACTGAAGCTTTCTTT. The encoded protein is CASSPHPAMNTEAFF.

This clonotype has just a few counts. V and J are TRBV6-1 and TRBJ2-5, with TRBD2 matching 12 bases. CDR3 length equals 19 residues. Germline values: CDR1 MNHNS, CDR2 SASEGT. The V and J ends lost 6 bases and 1 base, in that order; junction bases with no gene match: 15. The CDR3, as DNA: TGTGCCAGCAGCGTAGGATGGGGACTAGCGGGCCCGGGCCAAGAGACCCAGTACTTC. The encoded protein is CASSVGWGLAGPGQETQYF.

This chain connects TRBV12-3 or TRBV12-4 to TRBJ2-3; D may match TRBD1 or TRBD2 (5 bases each). This CDR3 is 17 amino acids long. The germline V and J ends were trimmed by 3 bases and 4 bases, with 20 bases remaining between them. The CDR3 DNA sequence: TGTGCCAGCAGTTTCCTAACTTACAGGAGGCTCGCAGATACGCAGTATTTT. It translates to CASSFLTYRRLADTQYF.

The gene calls are TRBV15 and TRBJ2-3; 12 bases agree with TRBD2. The trim removed 5 bases at V and 3 bases at J, leaving 12 bases unmatched. The CDR3 has 18 amino acids. CDR1 is LNHNV, CDR2 YYDKDF, per germline (reference sequence). The CDR3 loop reads CATSASGGASYRTDTQYF. The CDR3, as DNA: TGTGCCACCAGCGCTAGCGGGGGGGCCAGCTACCGTACAGATACGCAGTATTTT.

This chain links TRBV5-6 with TRBJ2-1; TRBD2 might be the D (5 bases). The CDR3 is 13 residues long. Trimming took 4 bases from V and 13 from J, leaving 18 bases between them. In germline, CDR1 is SGHDT, CDR2 YYEEEE. The CDR3 spells CASSPLEGILQFF. The CDR3 DNA reads as TGTGCCAGCAGCCCCCTAGAGGGAATCCTTCAGTTCTTC.

This chain connects TRBV9 to TRBJ1-6; 7 bases are shared with TRBD1. V trimming: 4 bases; J trimming: 9 bases; junction bases outside the gene matches: 10. This CDR3 has 15 residues. CDR1 is SGDLS and CDR2 is YYNGEE in the germline V gene. Here the CDR3 DNA reads TGTGCCAGCAGCCTACAGGACAGGTCGGGTTCACCCCTCCACTTT. Translated, it gives CASSLQDRSGSPLHF.

In its sample, this clonotype was seen a few times. V gene TRBV20-1 combines with J gene TRBJ2-5; D possibly uses TRBD1 or TRBD2 (6 bases each). The CDR3 contains 12 residues. The germline gives CDR1 DFQATT, CDR2 SNEGSKA (reference sequence). V was shortened by 4 bases and J by 5 bases, with 11 bases between the two germline ends. DNA for the CDR3: TGCAGTGCTACGGGGGCGCGTGAGACCCAGTACTTC. Translating it yields CSATGARETQYF.

This rearrangement joins TRBV2 to TRBJ2-1; 9 bases line up with TRBD2. CDR1 is SNHLY and CDR2 is FYNNEI in the germline V gene. The CDR3 has 14 amino acids. The V and J ends lost 7 bases and 8 bases, in that order; junction bases with no gene match: 9. Here the CDR3 DNA reads TGTGCCAGCATCAGAAGCGGGGGGTCGTATGAGCAGTTCTTC. This codes for CASIRSGGSYEQFF. Full variable domain (outside the CDR3, taken from reference TRBV2 and TRBJ2-1): EPEVTQTPSHQVTQMGQEVILRCVPISNHLYFYWYRQILGQKVEFLVSFYNNEISEKSEIFDDQFSVERPDGSNFTLKIRSTKLEDSAMYFCASIRSGGSYEQFFGPGTRLTVL.

A few counts support this clonotype. The rearrangement joins TRBV15 to TRBJ1-2, with 9 nucleotides matching TRBD1. The CDR3 is made up of 16 amino acids. Unmatched junction bases numbered 14, after V lost 4 bases and J lost 8 bases. Germline CDR1 is LNHNV and CDR2 is YYDKDF (reference sequence). DNA of the CDR3: TGTGCCACCAGCAACCGAATAACAGGGGGCGCAGCCGGCTACACCTTC. The encoded protein is CATSNRITGGAAGYTF.

This clonotype was picked up a small number of times. The V gene is TRBV5-1, the J gene TRBJ2-1; D is possibly TRBD2 (7 bases). Trimming took off 3 bases at V and 6 bases at J, with 16 bases between the two ends. CDR3 length: 15 amino acids. The germline V gene encodes CDR1 SGHRS and CDR2 YFSETQ. The CDR3 loop reads CASSYPGGPSNEQFF. The CDR3, as DNA: TGCGCCAGCAGCTACCCCGGGGGGCCCTCCAATGAGCAGTTCTTC.

The J gene is TRBJ1-3, the V gene TRBV5-1, with no clear D. From germline, CDR1 is SGHRS and CDR2 YFSETQ. This CDR3 has 12 amino acids. Trimming pared 5 bases from V and 4 bases from J, leaving 7 bases between. The CDR3 DNA reads TGCGCCAGCAGAGGGTTAGGAAACACCATATATTTT. Protein product: CASRGLGNTIYF. Using reference TRBV5-1 and TRBJ1-3 for the parts outside the CDR3, the full variable domain is KAGVTQTPRYLIKTRGQQVTLSCSPISGHRSVSWYQQTPGQGLQFLFEYFSETQRNKGNFPGRFSGRQFSNSRSEMNVSTLELGDSALYLCASRGLGNTIYFGEGSWLTVV.

V usage is TRBV4-1 and J usage is TRBJ2-5; the D call may be TRBD1 or TRBD2 (5 bases each). The length of the CDR3 is 15 residues. Germline V lookup: CDR1 MGHRA, CDR2 YSYEKL. V dropped 2 bases and J dropped 3 bases, with 13 bases sitting between them. The CDR3 here is CASSQRDQTEETQYF. In DNA form, the CDR3 reads TGCGCCAGCAGCCAAAGGGACCAGACCGAAGAGACCCAGTACTTC.

V usage is TRBV5-1 and J usage is TRBJ2-2; 8 positions match TRBD1. This CDR3 is 15 amino acids long. CDR1 and CDR2 from the germline V gene are SGHRS and YFSETQ. The J segment lost 6 bases and the V segment lost 0 bases, leaving 4 bases of the junction unmatched. Here the CDR3 DNA reads TGCGCCAGCAGCTTGGGGGACAGGATCCCCGGGGAGCTGTTTTTT. Protein product: CASSLGDRIPGELFF.

The sample holds many counts of this clonotype. The CDR3 here is CAISVRDGQETQYF. The CDR3 nucleotides read TGTGCCATCAGTGTCAGGGACGGACAAGAGACCCAGTACTTC. The chain employs TRBV10-3 and TRBJ2-5; D assignment may be TRBD1 or TRBD2 (5 bases each). The length of the CDR3 is 14 residues. From germline, CDR1 is ENHRY and CDR2 SYGVKD. The V and J ends lost 4 bases and 2 bases respectively, with 11 bases between them.

The J gene is TRBJ2-7, the V gene TRBV13; 7 bases are a match to TRBD1. Trimming at V came to 1 base and at J to 7 bases, leaving 10 bases not matched to a gene. Per germline, CDR1 PRHDT and CDR2 FYEKMQ (reference sequence). This CDR3 has 15 amino acids. CDR3 in DNA: TGTGCCAGCAGCTTAGAAGGGGGCCGGCTTATAGAGCAGTACTTC. Protein: CASSLEGGRLIEQYF.

This clonotype has just a few counts. The V call is TRBV29-1, the J call TRBJ2-3; the D is unclear. This CDR3 is 14 amino acids long. The V end was cut by 1 base, the J end by 0 bases, with 8 bases between. CDR1 is SQVTM and CDR2 is ANQGSEA in the germline V gene. CDR3 in DNA: TGCAGCGTTGAAGTCGGCGATAGCACAGATACGCAGTATTTT. This gives the protein CSVEVGDSTDTQYF.

This clonotype appeared a few times. The chain uses TRBV7-6 and TRBJ2-5; tentative D call: TRBD1 (6 bases). Germline V gene lookup returns CDR1 SGHVS and CDR2 FNYEAQ. CDR3 length: 16 amino acids. Trimming left V 0 bases short and J 2 bases short, with 13 bases between. CDR3 sequence: CASSLAGRGLQETQYF. The CDR3 DNA sequence: TGTGCCAGCAGCTTAGCCGGCAGGGGCTTACAAGAGACCCAGTACTTC.

The chain has TRBV6-2 or TRBV6-3 and TRBJ2-7; possible D gene TRBD1, 5 bases. The germline V and J ends were trimmed by 5 bases and 7 bases, with 21 bases remaining between them. The CDR3 runs to 15 residues. In germline, CDR1 is MNHEY, CDR2 SVGEGT. The CDR3 loop reads CASSPWGRAKGEQYF. CDR3 nucleotide sequence: TGTGCCAGCAGTCCGTGGGGCCGGGCGAAGGGGGAGCAGTACTTC.

The chain recombines TRBV5-1 with TRBJ2-7; D may be TRBD1 (6 bases). CDR3 length: 16 amino acids. With 1 base removed from V and 4 bases from J, the gap between germline ends came to 18 bases. The germline V gene has CDR1 SGHRS and CDR2 YFSETQ. The CDR3: CASSLQHRVGLYEQYF. In nucleotides, the CDR3 is TGCGCCAGCAGCTTGCAGCACAGGGTGGGCCTTTACGAGCAGTACTTC. The full variable domain, in which reference TRBV5-1 and TRBJ2-7 provide the parts outside the CDR3, is KAGVTQTPRYLIKTRGQQVTLSCSPISGHRSVSWYQQTPGQGLQFLFEYFSETQRNKGNFPGRFSGRQFSNSRSEMNVSTLELGDSALYLCASSLQHRVGLYEQYFGPGTRLTVT.

This clonotype was observed many times. The J gene is TRBJ1-3, the V gene TRBV20-1; D possibly corresponds to TRBD1 (5 bases). The V end lost 1 base, the J end lost 8 bases, and 15 bases lay between the germline ends. Germline-derived CDR1 and CDR2 are DFQATT and SNEGSKA (reference sequence). The CDR3 length is 14 residues. The CDR3 DNA is TGCAGTGCTAGAGCTTTGACAGTCGGAGACACCATATATTTT. This codes for CSARALTVGDTIYF.